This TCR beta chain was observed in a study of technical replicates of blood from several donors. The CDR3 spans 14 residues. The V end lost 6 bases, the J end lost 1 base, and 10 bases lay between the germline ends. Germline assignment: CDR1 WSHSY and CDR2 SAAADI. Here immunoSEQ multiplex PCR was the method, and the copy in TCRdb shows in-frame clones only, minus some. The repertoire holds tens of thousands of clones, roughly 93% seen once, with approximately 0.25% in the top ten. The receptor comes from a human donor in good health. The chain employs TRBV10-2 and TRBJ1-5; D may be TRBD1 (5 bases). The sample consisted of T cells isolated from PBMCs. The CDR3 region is CASSPGLSNQPQHF. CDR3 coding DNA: TGCGCCAGCAGCCCGGGACTGAGCAATCAGCCCCAGCATTTT.